A single sample is the source of the 4 T cell receptor beta chains below, sequenced in a study of blood T cell repertoires in COVID-19. Method: immunoSEQ multiplex PCR; TCRdb's copy keeps in-frame clones and lacks some. The sample carries 180,000 or so clones, 80% to 85% recorded once. The source material was PBMCs or T cells enriched from blood (not recorded which). These receptors were obtained from a woman aged 60 to 75 who had recovered from COVID-19.

This chain connects TRBV5-1 to TRBJ1-5; D gene unclear. Germline V lookup: CDR1 SGHRS, CDR2 YFSETQ. Trimming took 0 bases from V and 2 from J, leaving 12 bases between them. The CDR3 length is 16 residues. This CDR3 is CASSLGEGTGNQPQHF. Written as DNA, the CDR3 is TGCGCCAGCAGCTTGGGGGAGGGTACGGGCAATCAGCCCCAGCATTTT.

J is TRBJ1-6 and V is TRBV6-5; TRBD1 agrees at 8 bases. The junction had 5 bases not matched to a gene; V was cut back by 6 bases and J by 7 bases. Germline loops: CDR1 MNHEY, CDR2 SVGAGI. The CDR3 is 14 residues long. The CDR3 DNA sequence: TGTGCCAGCAGGCGTGGGACAGGAAATTCACCCCTCCACTTT. Encoded protein: CASRRGTGNSPLHF.

The genes are TRBV12-3 or TRBV12-4 and TRBJ2-7; D is uncertain. Trimming left V 3 bases short and J 3 bases short, with 3 bases between. CDR3 length: 11 residues. The CDR3 loop reads CASSFRYEQYF. The CDR3 DNA reads as TGTGCCAGCAGTTTTCGCTACGAGCAGTACTTC.

This chain uses TRBV9 with TRBJ1-1; maybe TRBD1 (5 bases). Looked up from germline, CDR1 is SGDLS and CDR2 is YYNGEE. V was trimmed by 0 bases and J by 10 bases, leaving 13 bases between them. The CDR3 spans 13 residues. The CDR3, as DNA: TGTGCCAGCAGCGTAGCGGAGGGGAGTGGAGCTTTCTTT. Protein sequence: CASSVAEGSGAFF. Together with reference TRBV9 and TRBJ1-1, the CDR3 gives the full variable domain: DSGVTQTPKHLITATGQRVTLRCSPRSGDLSVYWYQQSLDQGLQFLIQYYNGEERAKGNILERFSAQQFPDLHSELNLSSLELGDSALYFCASSVAEGSGAFFGQGTRLTVV.